The rows below give T cell receptor beta chains drawn from one sample of a study of shared clonotypes between healthy human individuals. Clones were read by immunoSEQ multiplex PCR, and TCRdb kept only the in-frame ones, dropping some. Here the sample spans millions of clones, around 94% being singletons. The sequenced sample consisted of naive CD4+ T cells sorted from blood. These receptors were collected from a young man in good health. CDR3s include the opening cysteine and the closing phenylalanine or tryptophan. D genes are given only for firm matches. Clone size is stated in some rows and not others, as once, few, many or a class when expanded.

CDR3 length	clone size	D gene	V gene	J gene	CDR3 DNA	CDR3 protein
15	.	.	TRBV11-2	TRBJ2-2	TGTGCCAGCGGAACGGGACTCCCGAACACCGGGGAGCTGTTTTTT	CASGTGLPNTGELFF
16	.	TRBD2	TRBV28	TRBJ2-1	TGTGCCAGCAGCGCGGGAGGGGCCGGGTTTTACAATGAGCAGTTCTTC	CASSAGGAGFYNEQFF
14	.	.	TRBV7-9	TRBJ1-4	TGTGCCAGCAGCCTCGGTGCAACTAATGAAAAACTGTTTTTT	CASSLGATNEKLFF
18	.	TRBD2	TRBV4-2	TRBJ2-5	TGTGCCAGCAGCCAAGATCGGGGTAGCGGGGGGAATAAGGGGACCCAGTACTTC	CASSQDRGSGGNKGTQYF
17	.	TRBD2	TRBV5-1	TRBJ2-7	TGCGCCAGCAGCAAGGGACTAGCGGGAGTGTATCCCTACGAGCAGTACTTC	CASSKGLAGVYPYEQYF
14	.	TRBD1	TRBV29-1	TRBJ2-7	TGCAGCGTTGAGGACCGGGACAGCTCCTACGAGCAGTACTTC	CSVEDRDSSYEQYF
16	.	.	TRBV4-3	TRBJ2-1	TGCGCCAGCAGCCAAGATTGGAGGGGCTCCTACAATGAGCAGTTCTTC	CASSQDWRGSYNEQFF
16	.	.	TRBV5-5	TRBJ2-2	TGTGCCAGCAGCTTGTTTCAAGGGTTGGGGACCGGGGAGCTGTTTTTT	CASSLFQGLGTGELFF
16	.	.	TRBV11-2	TRBJ2-3	TGTGCCAGCAGCTTAGTGGTCAGGTGGGGGCCAGATACGCAGTATTTT	CASSLVVRWGPDTQYF
13	.	.	TRBV5-6	TRBJ1-6	TGTGCCAGCAGGCAGGCCGAGGGTTCACCCCTCCACTTT	CASRQAEGSPLHF
16	.	.	TRBV7-9	TRBJ1-1	TGTGCCAGCAGCTTACCAGAGGCAGGGTTGGGCACTGAAGCTTTCTTT	CASSLPEAGLGTEAFF
15	once	.	TRBV5-6	TRBJ1-2	TGTGCCAGCAGCTTGGTAGTCGGCTCAAACTATGGCTACACCTTC	CASSLVVGSNYGYTF
16	.	TRBD1	TRBV11-2	TRBJ1-1	TGTGCCAGCAGCTGGGGGACAGGGGATTTGAACACTGAAGCTTTCTTT	CASSWGTGDLNTEAFF
12	.	.	TRBV5-4	TRBJ1-1	TGTGCCAGCAGCGGGGTCGGGACAGAAGCTTTCTTT	CASSGVGTEAFF
15	.	.	TRBV6-5	TRBJ1-2	.	CASSSSGGGNYGYTF
13	.	TRBD2	TRBV7-3	TRBJ2-5	TGTGCCAGCAGCTTAACCCCGGGGGGGACCCAGTACTTC	CASSLTPGGTQYF
13	.	TRBD1	TRBV29-1	TRBJ1-1	TGCAGCGGCCTCCGGGACAGTAACACTGAAGCTTTCTTT	CSGLRDSNTEAFF
15	.	.	TRBV6-5	TRBJ1-6	TGTGCCAGCAGTTCCCTACAAGGGGTCAATTCACCCCTCCACTTT	CASSSLQGVNSPLHF
16	.	TRBD1	TRBV19	TRBJ2-5	TGTGCCAGTAGTATAGATTGGACAGGGGGCGCGGAGACCCAGTACTTC	CASSIDWTGGAETQYF
18	.	TRBD1	TRBV27	TRBJ2-7	TGTGCCAGCAGCCCATTAAGGGGACAGGGCCCCCTACGAGGAAGACCCTACTTC	CASSPLRGQGPLRGRPYF